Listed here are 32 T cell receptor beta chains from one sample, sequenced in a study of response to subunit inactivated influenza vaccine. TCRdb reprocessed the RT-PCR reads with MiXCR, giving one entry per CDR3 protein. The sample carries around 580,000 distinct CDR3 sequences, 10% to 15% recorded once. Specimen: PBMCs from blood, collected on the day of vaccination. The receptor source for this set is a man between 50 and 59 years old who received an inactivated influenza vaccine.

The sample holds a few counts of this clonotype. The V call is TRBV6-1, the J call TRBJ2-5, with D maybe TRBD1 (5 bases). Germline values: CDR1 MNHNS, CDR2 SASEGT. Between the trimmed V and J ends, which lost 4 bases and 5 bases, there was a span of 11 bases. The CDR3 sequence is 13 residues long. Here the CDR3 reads CASSGSQEETQYF. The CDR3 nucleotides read TGTGCCAGCAGTGGATCACAGGAGGAGACCCAGTACTTC.

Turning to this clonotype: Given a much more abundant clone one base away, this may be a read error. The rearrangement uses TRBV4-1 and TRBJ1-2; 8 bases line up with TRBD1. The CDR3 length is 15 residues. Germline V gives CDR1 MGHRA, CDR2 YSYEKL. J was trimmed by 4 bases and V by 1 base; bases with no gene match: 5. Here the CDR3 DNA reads TGCGCCAGCAGCCAAGCCCAGGGGGCGGGCTATGGCTACACCTTC. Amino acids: CASSQAQGAGYGYTF.

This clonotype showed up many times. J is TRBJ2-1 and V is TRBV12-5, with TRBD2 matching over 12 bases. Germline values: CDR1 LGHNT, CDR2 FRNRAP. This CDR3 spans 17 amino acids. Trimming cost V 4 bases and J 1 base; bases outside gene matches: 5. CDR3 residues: CASGYTTSGSSYNEQFF. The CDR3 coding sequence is TGTGCTAGTGGTTATACGACTAGCGGGAGTTCCTACAATGAGCAGTTCTTC.

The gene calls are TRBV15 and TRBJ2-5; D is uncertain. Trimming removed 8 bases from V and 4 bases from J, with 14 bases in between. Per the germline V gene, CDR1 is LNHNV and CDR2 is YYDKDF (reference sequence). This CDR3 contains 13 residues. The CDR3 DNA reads TGTGCCACCGGCCTTCTTCTAGTAGAGACCCAGTACTTC. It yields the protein CATGLLLVETQYF.

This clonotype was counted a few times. CDR3 in amino acids: CASSDPRSWQFF. CDR3 coding DNA: TGTGCCAGCAGTGATCCGAGATCATGGCAGTTCTTC. This chain connects TRBV6-1 to TRBJ2-1; the D is unclear. Trimming removed 3 bases from V and 12 bases from J, with 12 bases in between. This CDR3 is built from 12 residues. Germline assignment: CDR1 MNHNS and CDR2 SASEGT.

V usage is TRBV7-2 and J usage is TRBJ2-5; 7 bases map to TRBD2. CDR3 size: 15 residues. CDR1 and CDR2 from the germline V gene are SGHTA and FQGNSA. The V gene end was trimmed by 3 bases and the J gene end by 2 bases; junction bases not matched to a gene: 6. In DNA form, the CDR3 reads TGTGCCAGCAGCTTGACTAGCAGGGTACAAGAGACCCAGTACTTC. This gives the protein CASSLTSRVQETQYF. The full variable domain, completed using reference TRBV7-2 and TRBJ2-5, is GAGVSQSPSNKVTEKGKDVELRCDPISGHTALYWYRQSLGQGLEFLIYFQGNSAPDKSGLPSDRFSAERTGGSVSTLTIQRTQQEDSAVYLCASSLTSRVQETQYFGPGTRLLVL.

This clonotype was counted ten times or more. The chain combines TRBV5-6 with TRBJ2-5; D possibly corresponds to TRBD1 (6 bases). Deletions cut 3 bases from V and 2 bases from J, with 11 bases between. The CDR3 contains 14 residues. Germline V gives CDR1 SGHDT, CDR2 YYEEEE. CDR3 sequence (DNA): TGTGCCAGCAGCTGGGGGACAAAACAAGAGACCCAGTACTTC. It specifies CASSWGTKQETQYF. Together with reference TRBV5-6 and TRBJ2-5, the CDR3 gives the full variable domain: DAGVTQSPTHLIKTRGQQVTLRCSPKSGHDTVSWYQQALGQGPQFIFQYYEEEERQRGNFPDRFSGHQFPNYSSELNVNALLLGDSALYLCASSWGTKQETQYFGPGTRLLVL.

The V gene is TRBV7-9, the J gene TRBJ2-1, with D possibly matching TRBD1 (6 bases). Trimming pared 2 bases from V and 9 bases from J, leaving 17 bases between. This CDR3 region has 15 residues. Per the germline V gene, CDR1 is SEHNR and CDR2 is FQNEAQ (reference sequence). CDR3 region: CASSLPARGTIEQFF. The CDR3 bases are TGTGCCAGCAGCTTACCGGCCAGGGGAACAATTGAGCAGTTCTTC.

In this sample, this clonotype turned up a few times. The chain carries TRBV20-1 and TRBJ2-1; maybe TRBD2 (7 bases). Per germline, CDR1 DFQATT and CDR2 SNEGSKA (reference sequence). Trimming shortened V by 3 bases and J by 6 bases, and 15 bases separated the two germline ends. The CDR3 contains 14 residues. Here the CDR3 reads CSASYGGGANEQFF. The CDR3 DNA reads TGCAGTGCTAGTTATGGGGGGGGGGCCAATGAGCAGTTCTTC.

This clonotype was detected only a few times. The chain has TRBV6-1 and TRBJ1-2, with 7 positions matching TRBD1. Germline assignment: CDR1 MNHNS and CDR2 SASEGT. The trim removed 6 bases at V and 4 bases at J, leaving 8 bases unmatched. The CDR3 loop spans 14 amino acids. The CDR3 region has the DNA TGTGCCAGCAGGGACGGGACAGCGGTCTATGGCTACACCTTC. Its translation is CASRDGTAVYGYTF.

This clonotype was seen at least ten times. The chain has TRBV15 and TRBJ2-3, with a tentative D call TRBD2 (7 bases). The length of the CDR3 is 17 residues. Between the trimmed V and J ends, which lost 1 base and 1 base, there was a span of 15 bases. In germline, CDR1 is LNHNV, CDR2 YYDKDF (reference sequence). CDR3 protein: CATSRATGRDGTDTQYF. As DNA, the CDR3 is TGTGCCACCAGCAGAGCTACAGGGAGGGACGGCACAGATACGCAGTATTTT.

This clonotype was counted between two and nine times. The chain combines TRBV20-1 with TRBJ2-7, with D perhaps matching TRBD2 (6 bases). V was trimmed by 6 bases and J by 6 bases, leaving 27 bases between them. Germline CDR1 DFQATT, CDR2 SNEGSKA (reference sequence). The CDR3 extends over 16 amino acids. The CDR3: CSALEEGGRRLVEQYF. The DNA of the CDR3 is TGCAGTGCCCTCGAGGAGGGAGGCCGCCGTTTGGTCGAGCAGTACTTC.

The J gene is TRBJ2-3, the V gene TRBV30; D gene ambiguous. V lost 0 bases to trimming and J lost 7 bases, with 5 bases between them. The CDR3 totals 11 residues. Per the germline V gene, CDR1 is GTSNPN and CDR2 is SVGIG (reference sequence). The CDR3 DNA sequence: TGTGCCTGGAGTGTTAGGAATACGCAGTATTTT. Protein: CAWSVRNTQYF.

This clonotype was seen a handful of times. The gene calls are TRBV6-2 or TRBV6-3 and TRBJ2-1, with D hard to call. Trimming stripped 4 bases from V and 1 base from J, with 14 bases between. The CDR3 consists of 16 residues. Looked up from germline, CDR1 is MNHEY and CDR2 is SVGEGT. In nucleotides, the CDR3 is TGTGCCAGCAGTTCTTTACAGTTAGGTTCCTACAATGAGCAGTTCTTC. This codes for CASSSLQLGSYNEQFF.

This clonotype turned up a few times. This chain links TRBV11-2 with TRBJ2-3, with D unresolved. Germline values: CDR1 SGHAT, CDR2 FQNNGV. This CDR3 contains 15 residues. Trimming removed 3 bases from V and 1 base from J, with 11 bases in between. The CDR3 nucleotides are TGTGCCAGCAGCTTGTGGACGTTCGGCACAGATACGCAGTATTTT. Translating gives CASSLWTFGTDTQYF.

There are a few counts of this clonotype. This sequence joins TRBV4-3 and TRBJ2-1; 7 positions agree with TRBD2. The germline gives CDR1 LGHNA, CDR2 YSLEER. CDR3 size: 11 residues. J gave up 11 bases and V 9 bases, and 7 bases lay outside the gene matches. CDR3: CASRSGQKQFF. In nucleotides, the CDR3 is TGCGCCAGTCGTAGCGGGCAGAAGCAGTTCTTC.

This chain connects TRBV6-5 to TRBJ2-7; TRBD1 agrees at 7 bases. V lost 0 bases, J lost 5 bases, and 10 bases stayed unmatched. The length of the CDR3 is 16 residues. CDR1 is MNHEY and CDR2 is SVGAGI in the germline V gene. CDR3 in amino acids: CASSYSPPGQFHEQYF. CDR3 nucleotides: TGTGCCAGCAGTTACTCCCCCCCGGGACAGTTCCACGAGCAGTACTTC.

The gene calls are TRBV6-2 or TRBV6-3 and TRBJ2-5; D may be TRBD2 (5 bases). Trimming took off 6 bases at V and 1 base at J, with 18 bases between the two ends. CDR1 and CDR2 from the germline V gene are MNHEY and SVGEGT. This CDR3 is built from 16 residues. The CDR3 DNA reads TGTGCCAGCAGGAGACATAGAGGGATCGCCCAAGAGACCCAGTACTTC. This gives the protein CASRRHRGIAQETQYF.

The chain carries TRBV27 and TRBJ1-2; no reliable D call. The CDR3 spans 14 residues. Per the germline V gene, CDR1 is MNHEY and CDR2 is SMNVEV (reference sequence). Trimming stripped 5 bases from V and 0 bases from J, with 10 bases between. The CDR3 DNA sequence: TGTGCCAGCAGTCGTAGCAACACTAACTATGGCTACACCTTC. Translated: CASSRSNTNYGYTF.

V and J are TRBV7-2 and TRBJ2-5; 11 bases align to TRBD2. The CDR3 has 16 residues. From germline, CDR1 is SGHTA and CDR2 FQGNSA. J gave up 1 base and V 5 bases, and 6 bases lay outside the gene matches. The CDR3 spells CASSIPGLAVQETQYF. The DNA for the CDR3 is TGTGCCAGCAGCATCCCGGGACTAGCGGTCCAAGAGACCCAGTACTTC.

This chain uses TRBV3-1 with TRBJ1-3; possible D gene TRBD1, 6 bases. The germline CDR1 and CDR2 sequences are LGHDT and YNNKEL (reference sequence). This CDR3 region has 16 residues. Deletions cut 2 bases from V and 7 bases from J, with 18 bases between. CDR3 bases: TGTGCCAGCAGCCAACTTGGACAGATGAGGGGGAACACCATATATTTT. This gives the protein CASSQLGQMRGNTIYF.

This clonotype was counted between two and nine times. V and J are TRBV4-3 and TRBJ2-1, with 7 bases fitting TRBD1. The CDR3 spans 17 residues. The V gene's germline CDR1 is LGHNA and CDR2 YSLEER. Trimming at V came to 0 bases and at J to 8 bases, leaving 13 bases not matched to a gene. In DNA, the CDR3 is TGCGCCAGCAGCCAAGATATCCCAGGGGGATTCGACGATGAGCAGTTCTTC. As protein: CASSQDIPGGFDDEQFF.

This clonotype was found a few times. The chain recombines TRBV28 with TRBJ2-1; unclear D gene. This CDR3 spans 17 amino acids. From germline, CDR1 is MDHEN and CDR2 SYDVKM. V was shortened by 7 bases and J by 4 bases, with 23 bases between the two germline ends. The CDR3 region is CASTHHGVGTGYNEQFF. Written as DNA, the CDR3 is TGTGCCAGCACCCATCATGGTGTAGGAACTGGGTACAATGAGCAGTTCTTC. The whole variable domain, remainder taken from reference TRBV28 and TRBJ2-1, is DVKVTQSSRYLVKRTGEKVFLECVQDMDHENMFWYRQDPGLGLRLIYFSYDVKMKEKGDIPEGYSVSREKKERFSLILESASTNQTSMYLCASTHHGVGTGYNEQFFGPGTRLTVL.

The CDR3 nucleotides are TGTGCCAGCAGTTTGGTCCCGGGTACCGGGGACAATGAGCAGTTCTTC. Translated: CASSLVPGTGDNEQFF. V is TRBV12-3 or TRBV12-4 and J is TRBJ2-1, with a tentative D call TRBD2 (5 bases). Trimming left V 3 bases short and J 5 bases short, with 17 bases between. The CDR3 totals 16 residues.

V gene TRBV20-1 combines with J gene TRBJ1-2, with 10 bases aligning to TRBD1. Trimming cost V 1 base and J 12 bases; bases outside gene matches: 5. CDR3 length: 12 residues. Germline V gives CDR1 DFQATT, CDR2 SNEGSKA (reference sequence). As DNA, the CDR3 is TGCAGTGCTAGAGGACAGGGGGCGAAACACACCTTC. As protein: CSARGQGAKHTF.

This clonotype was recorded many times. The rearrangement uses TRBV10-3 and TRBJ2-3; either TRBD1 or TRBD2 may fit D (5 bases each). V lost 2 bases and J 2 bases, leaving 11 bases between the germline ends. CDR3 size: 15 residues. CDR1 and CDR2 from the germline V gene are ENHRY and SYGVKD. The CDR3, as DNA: TGTGCCATCAGTGAGCCCGGGACCCACACAGATACGCAGTATTTT. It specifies CAISEPGTHTDTQYF.

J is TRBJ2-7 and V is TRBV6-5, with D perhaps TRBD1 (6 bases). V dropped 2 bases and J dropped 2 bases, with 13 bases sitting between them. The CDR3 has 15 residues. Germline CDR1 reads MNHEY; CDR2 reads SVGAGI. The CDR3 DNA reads TGTGCCAGCAGTTACCGCCGACAGGCGACCTACGAGCAGTACTTC. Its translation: CASSYRRQATYEQYF.

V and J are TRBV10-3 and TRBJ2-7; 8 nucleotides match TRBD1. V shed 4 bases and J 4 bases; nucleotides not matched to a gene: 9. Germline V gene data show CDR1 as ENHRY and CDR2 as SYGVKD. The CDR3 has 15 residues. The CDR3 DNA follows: TGTGCCATCAGTGGCCCCCGGACAGGGAGGTACGAGCAGTACTTC. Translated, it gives CAISGPRTGRYEQYF.

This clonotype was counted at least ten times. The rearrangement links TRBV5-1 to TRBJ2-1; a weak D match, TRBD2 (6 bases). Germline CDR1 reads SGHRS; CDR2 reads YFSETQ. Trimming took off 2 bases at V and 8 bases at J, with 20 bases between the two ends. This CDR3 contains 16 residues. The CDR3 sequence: CASSFMGTGVGDEQFF. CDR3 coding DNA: TGCGCCAGCAGCTTCATGGGTACGGGGGTCGGCGATGAGCAGTTCTTC.

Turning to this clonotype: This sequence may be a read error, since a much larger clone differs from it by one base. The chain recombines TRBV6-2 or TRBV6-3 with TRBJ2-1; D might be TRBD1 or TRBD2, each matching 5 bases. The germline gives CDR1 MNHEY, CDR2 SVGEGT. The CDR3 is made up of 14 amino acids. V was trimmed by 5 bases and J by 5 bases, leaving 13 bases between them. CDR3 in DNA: TGTGCCAGCAGTAAGATAGAGGGACACAATGAGCAGTTCTTC. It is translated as CASSKIEGHNEQFF.

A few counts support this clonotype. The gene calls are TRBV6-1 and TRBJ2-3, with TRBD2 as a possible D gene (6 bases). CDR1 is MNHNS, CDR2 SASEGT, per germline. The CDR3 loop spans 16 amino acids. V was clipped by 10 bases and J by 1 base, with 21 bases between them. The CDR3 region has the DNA TGTGCCACCTTACCCCGCGTTTCGGGGGGCACAGATACGCAGTATTTT. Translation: CATLPRVSGGTDTQYF.

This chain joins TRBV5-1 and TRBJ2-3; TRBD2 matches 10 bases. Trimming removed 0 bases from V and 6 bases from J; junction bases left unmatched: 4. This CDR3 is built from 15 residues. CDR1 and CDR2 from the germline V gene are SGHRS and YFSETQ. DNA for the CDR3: TGCGCCAGCAGCTTGGACCTAGCGGGGGTCGATACGCAGTATTTT. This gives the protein CASSLDLAGVDTQYF.